The 29 T cell receptor beta chains below come from one sample, sequenced in a study of tumor-infiltrating lymphocytes in primary liver carcinoma. Production of TCR beta cDNA used approximately 0.45 ug total RNA together with a constant-region primer. ARM-PCR, slightly modified, supplied the TCR beta libraries through three nested multiplex PCR rounds. TRBV1-TRBV30 forward primers paired with a C-beta reverse primer drove the first two PCR rounds, around 9 cycles each. One entry per CDR3 protein, called by TCRdb with MiXCR from the multiplex PCR reads. The repertoire consists of about 330,000 distinct CDR3 sequences, with roughly 61% occurring once and the leading ten covering about 6%. Germline DNA was extracted alongside blood RNA, which was obtained from unsorted whole blood. What was sequenced was peripheral blood. Receptor source: a man aged 35-49 years with primary liver carcinoma and hepatitis B virus infection.

This clonotype was detected many times. DNA for the CDR3: TGCGCCAGCCGACGGGACAGCAATCAGCCCCAGCATTTT. It yields the protein CASRRDSNQPQHF. This chain connects TRBV5-1 to TRBJ1-5; weak D call: TRBD1 (5 bases). Trimming cost V 7 bases and J 1 base, with 9 bases left between them. CDR1 is SGHRS and CDR2 is YFSETQ in the germline V gene. CDR3 length: 13 amino acids. The full variable domain, rest sourced from reference TRBV5-1 and TRBJ1-5, is KAGVTQTPRYLIKTRGQQVTLSCSPISGHRSVSWYQQTPGQGLQFLFEYFSETQRNKGNFPGRFSGRQFSNSRSEMNVSTLELGDSALYLCASRRDSNQPQHFGDGTRLSIL.

The V and J genes are TRBV4-1 and TRBJ2-7; 8 bases are shared with TRBD1. The ends lost 7 bases at V and 0 bases at J; junction bases unmatched: 8. From germline, CDR1 is MGHRA and CDR2 YSYEKL. This CDR3 spans 15 amino acids. The CDR3 DNA reads as TGCGCCAGCATCAACCCGGGACAGGTCTCCTACGAGCAGTACTTC. Translation: CASINPGQVSYEQYF.

This clonotype has just a few counts. This chain joins TRBV5-1 and TRBJ2-6; 8 positions match TRBD1. The CDR3 is 14 residues long. Germline V gives CDR1 SGHRS, CDR2 YFSETQ. V dropped 4 bases and J dropped 10; count of bases not matched to a gene: 7. CDR3 protein: CASSPAGQGNVLTF. CDR3 sequence (DNA): TGCGCCAGCAGCCCGGCAGGACAGGGTAACGTCCTGACTTTC.

This clonotype was seen repeatedly, ten times or more. The chain recombines TRBV4-2 with TRBJ2-5, with D hard to call. Germline-derived CDR1 and CDR2 are LGHNA and YNFKEQ. V was trimmed by 2 bases and J by 1 base, leaving 5 bases between them. CDR3 length equals 13 residues. For the CDR3, the DNA is TGTGCCAGCAGCCAAAACTTCCAAGAGACCCAGTACTTC. As protein: CASSQNFQETQYF.

As for this clonotype: A much larger clone differs by one base, so this may be a read error. The chain carries TRBV6-6 and TRBJ2-5; perhaps TRBD2 as D (5 bases). This CDR3 contains 16 residues. CDR1 is MNHNY and CDR2 is SVGAGI in the germline V gene (reference sequence). Between the trimmed V and J ends, which lost 5 bases and 3 bases, there was a span of 19 bases. The CDR3 loop is CASSTRGVPREETQYF. The CDR3 coding sequence is TGTGCCAGCAGTACTCGGGGAGTACCGAGGGAAGAGACCCAGTACTTC.

Notes on this clonotype: This may be a read error: a much more frequent sequence differs by one nucleotide. The chain has TRBV6-1 and TRBJ2-2, with TRBD2 matching 7 bases. The J segment lost 7 bases and the V segment lost 7 bases, leaving 9 bases of the junction unmatched. The germline gives CDR1 MNHNS, CDR2 SASEGT. The CDR3 is 14 residues long. As DNA, the CDR3 is TGTGCCAGCAACGGCGGGAGCGGTAGCGGGGAGCTGTTTTTT. It specifies CASNGGSGSGELFF.

This clonotype was counted only a few times. The chain uses TRBV29-1 and TRBJ1-1; D call uncertain. This CDR3 has 14 amino acids. Germline-derived CDR1 and CDR2 are SQVTM and ANQGSEA. V was shortened by 0 bases and J by 0 bases, with 8 bases between the two germline ends. The CDR3 spells CSVEDLAMNTEAFF. The CDR3 bases are TGCAGCGTTGAAGATCTCGCCATGAACACTGAAGCTTTCTTT.

The chain combines TRBV30 with TRBJ2-3; 7 bases fit TRBD2. Trimming took 6 bases from V and 2 from J; bases not matched to a gene: 11. The CDR3 runs 15 residues. Germline CDR1 reads GTSNPN; CDR2 reads SVGIG (reference sequence). The CDR3 nucleotides read TGTGCCTGCGCCGCCGGGACTATAAACACAGATACGCAGTATTTT. As protein: CACAAGTINTDTQYF.

The sample holds many counts of this clonotype. J is TRBJ2-2 and V is TRBV12-3 or TRBV12-4; no reliable D call. CDR3 length: 12 amino acids. V lost 3 bases and J 4 bases, leaving 3 bases between the germline ends. The CDR3 here is CASSLPTGELFF. The CDR3 coding sequence is TGTGCCAGCAGTTTGCCCACCGGGGAGCTGTTTTTT.

About this clonotype: The final CDR3 position lacks the conserved phenylalanine or tryptophan, pointing to a likely read error. The DNA is omitted, as the CDR3 cannot be located on it reliably, and the CDR3 follows TCRdb's listing. The chain employs TRBV11-2 and TRBJ2-2; no check of the table's D call, TRBD1, against the DNA was made. Both ends counted, the CDR3 spans 16 residues. From germline, CDR1 is SGHAT and CDR2 FQNNGV. CDR3 in amino acids: CASSLARTGRTGEPFC.

This chain joins TRBV21-1 and TRBJ1-5; TRBD1 was called by the table and not checked on the DNA. TRBV21-1 counts as a pseudogene. The CDR3 runs 14 residues. The CDR3 bases are TGTGCCAGCAGCCCCGACAGGAGCAATCAGCCCCAGCATTTT. It codes for CASSPDRSNQPQHF.

Points on this clonotype: At one of its ends the junction is not consistent with the germline gene, which may arise from a read error. V gene TRBV11-2 combines with J gene TRBJ1-2; D is perhaps TRBD1 (5 bases). Germline V gene data show CDR1 as SGHAT and CDR2 as FQNNGV. CDR3 length: 14 residues. CDR3 DNA: TGTGCCAGCAGCTTACGCTCAGGGCAAGCTGGCCACACCTTC. It is translated as CASSLRSGQAGHTF.

The rearrangement uses TRBV11-2 and TRBJ2-2, with D perhaps TRBD1 or TRBD2 (5 bases each). Per the germline V gene, CDR1 is SGHAT and CDR2 is FQNNGV. The CDR3 is 15 amino acids. V was pared by 11 bases and J by 6 bases, with 22 bases between. The CDR3 DNA reads TGTGCCGGCGGCAAAACCGGGGCAAACCCCGGGGAGCTGTTTTTT. Encoded protein: CAGGKTGANPGELFF.

As concerns this clonotype: It is likely a read error, because the conserved phenylalanine at the end of the CDR3 is missing. CDR3 DNA sequence: TGTGCCAGCCCGACTAGCGGCCCCTACAATGAGCAGTTCCTC. Translated: CASPTSGPYNEQFL. The chain links TRBV11-2 to TRBJ2-1; TRBD2 matches 9 bases. V gave up 8 bases and J gave up 2 bases; unmatched junction bases: 4. Germline CDR1 reads SGHAT; CDR2 reads FQNNGV. The CDR3 is 14 amino acids.

In its sample, this clonotype was seen a few times. The chain carries TRBV7-9 and TRBJ2-4; 16 bases match TRBD2. Germline V gene sequence: CDR1 SEHNR, CDR2 FQNEAQ (reference sequence). CDR3 length: 17 residues. V lost 4 bases to trimming and J lost 7 bases; unmatched junction nucleotides: 7. In DNA form, the CDR3 reads TGTGCCAGCAGCTCGGGACTAGCGGGAGGGCCCTGGAACATTCAGTACTTC. Translated: CASSSGLAGGPWNIQYF.

The DNA of the CDR3 is TGCGCCAGCAGCCAAGATCCAGGGGGCATCACTGAAGCTTTCTTT. Translation: CASSQDPGGITEAFF. The chain has TRBV4-1 and TRBJ1-1; 8 nucleotides agree with TRBD1. V lost 0 bases to trimming and J lost 4 bases; unmatched junction nucleotides: 4. CDR1 MGHRA and CDR2 YSYEKL come from the germline V gene. CDR3 length equals 15 residues.

Points on this clonotype: This sequence may be a read error, since a much larger clone differs from it by one base. V usage is TRBV6-6 and J usage is TRBJ2-1; D is possibly TRBD2 (6 bases). CDR3 size: 15 residues. The germline V gene has CDR1 MNHNY and CDR2 SVGAGI (reference sequence). The CDR3 DNA follows: TGTGCCAGCAGTTACCCCCGGGACTTTGACAATGAGCAGTTGTTC. This codes for CASSYPRDFDNEQLF.

On this clonotype itself: Likely a read error: the CDR3 ends without its conserved phenylalanine or tryptophan. The J gene is TRBJ2-7, the V gene TRBV4-2, with 10 bases matching TRBD1. Germline V gives CDR1 LGHNA, CDR2 YNFKEQ. The CDR3 is made up of 15 amino acids. The CDR3 here is CAGSQDPGQGSVQYS. The CDR3 DNA reads TGTGCCGGCAGCCAAGATCCGGGACAGGGGTCCGTGCAGTACTCC.

Of note for this clonotype: A junction end diverges from the germline sequence, so it may reflect a read error. The CDR3 reads CSAEDRGFRGKLFF. The CDR3 bases are TGCAGCGCTGAAGATAGGGGGTTTCGAGGAAAATTGTTTTTT. J is TRBJ1-4 and V is TRBV29-1; a weak D match, TRBD1 (6 bases). This CDR3 comprises 14 residues. The germline gives CDR1 SQVTM, CDR2 ANQGSEA.

In regard to this clonotype: A single base separates this from a much larger clone, so it may be a read error. The chain couples TRBV6-2 or TRBV6-3 to TRBJ2-7; possible D gene TRBD1, 6 bases. Germline V gives CDR1 MNHEY, CDR2 SVGEGT. The CDR3 length is 14 residues. The CDR3 DNA follows: TGTGCCAGCAGTGACGACAGGAATCCAACTAAAAGCGGCTTC. It encodes CASSDDRNPTKSGF.

In the case of this clonotype: A read error may produce the germline difference seen at one junction end. This chain uses TRBV28 with TRBJ2-7; D is uncertain. The CDR3 loop spans 14 amino acids. The germline V gene encodes CDR1 MDHEN and CDR2 SYDVKM. The CDR3 DNA is TGTGCCAGCAGTCTCATCAGAAGCTCCTGCGAGCAGTACTTC. It translates to CASSLIRSSCEQYF.

This clonotype was detected many times. V gene TRBV6-5 combines with J gene TRBJ1-2; tentatively, D is TRBD1 (5 bases). Germline loops: CDR1 MNHEY, CDR2 SVGAGI. This CDR3 is 13 amino acids long. Trimming took 8 bases from V and 3 from J, leaving 13 bases between them. The chain's CDR3 is CASRARDYYGYTF. The CDR3 DNA sequence: TGTGCCAGCCGTGCCCGGGACTACTATGGCTACACCTTC.

The rearrangement uses TRBV5-4 and TRBJ2-3; D is unclear. Germline V gene data show CDR1 as SGHNT and CDR2 as YYREEE (reference sequence). V lost 2 bases and J lost 5, with 9 bases in between. The CDR3 loop spans 13 amino acids. CDR3 sequence reads: CASSLVGLDTQYF. The CDR3 DNA is TGTGCCAGCAGCTTAGTAGGGTTAGATACGCAGTATTTT.

Comments on this clonotype: A much bigger clone sits one base away, suggesting this may be a read error. V and J are TRBV6-1 and TRBJ2-3, with TRBD1 identical over 9 bases. CDR1 and CDR2 from the germline V gene are MNHNS and SASEGT. The CDR3 has 15 residues. The CDR3 region is CVSRIGTGRTDTQYF. CDR3 nucleotide sequence: TGTGTCAGCAGGATCGGGACAGGGAGGACAGATACGCAGTATTTT.

A word on this clonotype: This may arise from a read error, as a much more abundant clone is one base away. The CDR3 sequence: CASRTSGFRSTYTQYF. The CDR3 coding sequence is TGTGCCAGCAGAACTAGCGGCTTTAGGAGCACATATACGCAGTATTTT. The V call is TRBV6-2 or TRBV6-3, the J call TRBJ2-3; 8 bases agree with TRBD2. The CDR3 covers 16 residues. Germline CDR1 is MNHEY and CDR2 is SVGEGT.

V gene TRBV7-3 combines with J gene TRBJ2-2; D ambiguous. Trimming stripped 5 bases from V and 8 bases from J, with 12 bases between. This CDR3 contains 13 residues. Germline V gene data show CDR1 as SGHTA and CDR2 as FQGTGA. In nucleotides, the CDR3 is TGTGCCAGCAGCCCCTACGTGACAGGGGAGCTGTTTTTT. It translates to CASSPYVTGELFF. Looking up the rest from reference TRBV7-3 and TRBJ2-2 gives the full variable domain: GAGVSQTPSNKVTEKGKYVELRCDPISGHTALYWYRQSLGQGPEFLIYFQGTGAADDSGLPNDRFFAVRPEGSVSTLKIQRTERGDSAVYLCASSPYVTGELFFGEGSRLTVL.

Worth noting for this clonotype: A much larger clonotype is one base distant, so this may be a read error. The rearrangement joins TRBV12-3 or TRBV12-4 to TRBJ2-1; TRBD2 aligns across 8 bases. V dropped 7 bases and J dropped 14; count of bases not matched to a gene: 13. The CDR3 has 13 amino acids. The chain's CDR3 is CASNRDSGTRKFF. The DNA of the CDR3 is TGTGCCAGCAATCGAGATTCCGGGACTAGAAAGTTCTTC.

Notes on this clonotype: A much larger clone differs by one base, so this may be a read error. The CDR3 DNA reads as TGTGCCAGCAGCCAAGTAGTCGGGGAGCCGGTCTACAATGAGCAGTTCTTC. It specifies CASSQVVGEPVYNEQFF. This chain uses TRBV4-2 with TRBJ2-1, with a tentative D call TRBD2 (5 bases). The CDR3 sequence is 17 residues long. Germline V gene data show CDR1 as LGHNA and CDR2 as YNFKEQ. The ends were cut back, 1 base at V and 3 bases at J, with 16 bases in the middle.

On this clonotype: No conserved phenylalanine or tryptophan ends this CDR3, so it is likely a read error. The V call is TRBV11-1, the J call TRBJ2-5; weak D call: TRBD1 (6 bases). The CDR3 is 14 amino acids. Germline CDR1 is SGHAT and CDR2 is FQDESV (reference sequence). Trimming pared 3 bases from V and 6 bases from J, leaving 14 bases between. CDR3 region: CASSFGTRGKTQYS. The CDR3 nucleotides read TGTGCCAGCAGCTTCGGGACAAGGGGGAAGACCCAGTACTCC.